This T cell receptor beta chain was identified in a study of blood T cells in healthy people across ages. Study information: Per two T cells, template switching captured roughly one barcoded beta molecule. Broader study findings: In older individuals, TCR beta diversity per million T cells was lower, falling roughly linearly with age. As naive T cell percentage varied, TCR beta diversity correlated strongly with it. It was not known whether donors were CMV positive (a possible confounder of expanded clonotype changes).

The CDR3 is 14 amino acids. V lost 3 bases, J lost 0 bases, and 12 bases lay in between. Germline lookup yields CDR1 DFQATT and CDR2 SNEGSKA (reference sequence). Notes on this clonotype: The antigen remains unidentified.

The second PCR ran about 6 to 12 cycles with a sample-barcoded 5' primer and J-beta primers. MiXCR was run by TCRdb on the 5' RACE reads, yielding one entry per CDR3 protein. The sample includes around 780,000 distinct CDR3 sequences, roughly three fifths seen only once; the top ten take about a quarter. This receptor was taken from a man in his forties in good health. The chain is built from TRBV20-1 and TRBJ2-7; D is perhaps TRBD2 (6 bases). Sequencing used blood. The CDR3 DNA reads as TGCAGTGCTAGTGAGGGACTGAGCTCCTACGAGCAGTACTTC. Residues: CSASEGLSSYEQYF.